One and the same sample provided the 16 T cell receptor beta chains below, sequenced in a study of CD8 T cells in Susac syndrome. RNA totalling about 0.45 to 1 ug underwent reverse transcription with random hexamers. MiXCR was run by TCRdb on the immunoSEQ multiplex PCR reads, yielding one entry per CDR3 protein. The table has under 85,000 distinct CDR3 sequences, 80% to 95% seen once. The material sequenced was CD8+ T cells from PBMCs. All receptors derive from a human donor with Susac syndrome.

The chain is built from TRBV7-2 and TRBJ2-1; TRBD2 aligns across 11 bases. The germline gives CDR1 SGHTA, CDR2 FQGNSA. The V and J ends lost 2 bases and 8 bases, in that order; junction bases with no gene match: 5. This CDR3 is 15 amino acids long. The CDR3 nucleotides read TGTGCCAGCAGCTTATTTAGCGGGAGGGCAGATGAGCAGTTCTTC. Encoded protein: CASSLFSGRADEQFF.

The DNA for the CDR3 is TGTGCCAGCAGCTTAGGAAGGCGATCCAACACCGGGGAGCTGTTTTTT. Its translation is CASSLGRRSNTGELFF. The V call is TRBV13, the J call TRBJ2-2; no reliable D call. CDR3 size: 16 residues. From germline, CDR1 is PRHDT and CDR2 FYEKMQ (reference sequence). V lost 0 bases to trimming and J lost 2 bases, with 10 bases between them. Using reference TRBV13 and TRBJ2-2 for the parts outside the CDR3, the full variable domain is AAGVIQSPRHLIKEKRETATLKCYPIPRHDTVYWYQQGPGQDPQFLISFYEKMQSDKGSIPDRFSAQQFSDYHSELNMSSLELGDSALYFCASSLGRRSNTGELFFGEGSRLTVL.

The CDR3 region is CASSSHLDPASHTF. The CDR3 DNA follows: TGTGCCAGCAGCTCGCACCTGGACCCCGCGTCCCACACCTTC. This sequence joins TRBV7-9 and TRBJ1-2; D gene ambiguous. With 4 bases removed from V and 12 bases from J, the gap between germline ends came to 21 bases. This CDR3 region has 14 residues. The V gene's germline CDR1 is SEHNR and CDR2 FQNEAQ (reference sequence).

The chain links TRBV20-1 to TRBJ2-7; 7 nucleotides align to TRBD2. J lost 7 bases, V lost 3 bases, and 24 bases had no gene match. This CDR3 is 18 amino acids long. Germline V gene lookup returns CDR1 DFQATT and CDR2 SNEGSKA (reference sequence). In DNA, the CDR3 is TGCAGTGCTAGCCCCCCGTTGGGGGGGTTAGCGGACTTTGGGGAGCAGTACTTC. It is translated as CSASPPLGGLADFGEQYF.

The V and J genes are TRBV7-9 and TRBJ1-1, with 8 bases matching TRBD1. Germline-derived CDR1 and CDR2 are SEHNR and FQNEAQ (reference sequence). The CDR3 runs to 15 residues. V was clipped by 2 bases and J by 3 bases; unmatched bases: 5. Here the CDR3 DNA reads TGTGCCAGCAGCTTATCCCAGGGGGCTCACACTGAAGCTTTCTTT. Translation gives CASSLSQGAHTEAFF.

V gene TRBV4-2 combines with J gene TRBJ2-5; D is unresolved. Trimming pared 0 bases from V and 3 bases from J, leaving 14 bases between. Germline CDR1 reads LGHNA; CDR2 reads YNFKEQ. CDR3 length: 16 amino acids. DNA for the CDR3: TGTGCCAGCAGCCAAGATGAGGCAGGTACTAAAGAGACCCAGTACTTC. It specifies CASSQDEAGTKETQYF.

The chain couples TRBV20-1 to TRBJ1-2, with 8 bases fitting TRBD1. V was clipped by 0 bases and J by 4 bases; unmatched bases: 4. The CDR3 is 14 amino acids. Germline V gene data show CDR1 as DFQATT and CDR2 as SNEGSKA (reference sequence). CDR3: CSARDTGGVYGYTF. The CDR3 DNA sequence: TGCAGTGCTAGAGATACAGGGGGTGTCTATGGCTACACCTTC.

The V call is TRBV7-7, the J call TRBJ1-1; 8 bases are a match to TRBD1. The CDR3 has 15 residues. CDR1 SSHAT and CDR2 FNYEAQ come from the germline V gene (reference sequence). The junction had 9 bases not matched to a gene; V was cut back by 5 bases and J by 4 bases. DNA of the CDR3: TGTGCCAGCAGCCAAATACAGGGGGATGTCACTGAAGCTTTCTTT. It is translated as CASSQIQGDVTEAFF.

J is TRBJ1-2 and V is TRBV5-4, with TRBD1 matching over 7 bases. CDR3 size: 13 residues. The germline V gene encodes CDR1 SGHNT and CDR2 YYREEE (reference sequence). V trimming: 0 bases; J trimming: 8 bases; junction bases outside the gene matches: 4. CDR3 sequence (DNA): TGTGCCAGCAGCTTGGAAGGGGGCCGAGGCTACACCTTC. Its protein product is CASSLEGGRGYTF.

In DNA, the CDR3 is TGTGCCAGCAGCTGGGGGACCTCACCCCTCCACTTT. Encoded protein: CASSWGTSPLHF. The V call is TRBV5-8, the J call TRBJ1-6; perhaps TRBD1 as D (5 bases). Germline lookup yields CDR1 SGHTS and CDR2 YDEGEE. Trimming pared 3 bases from V and 10 bases from J, leaving 8 bases between. The CDR3 contains 12 residues.

The chain is built from TRBV18 and TRBJ1-1; perhaps TRBD1 as D (5 bases). CDR3 length equals 18 residues. Germline V lookup: CDR1 KGHSH, CDR2 LQKENI. The V gene lost 0 bases and the J gene lost 0 bases, with 17 bases spanning the gap. Written as DNA, the CDR3 is TGTGCCAGCTCACCACCGGTAGGGGATTGGGCGATGAACACTGAAGCTTTCTTT. As protein: CASSPPVGDWAMNTEAFF.

The rearrangement joins TRBV11-2 to TRBJ2-7; D gene unclear. V lost 6 bases to trimming and J lost 3 bases, with 9 bases between them. CDR3 size: 12 residues. Per the germline V gene, CDR1 is SGHAT and CDR2 is FQNNGV. The CDR3: CASSRTGYEQYF. The CDR3 DNA reads TGTGCCAGCAGTAGGACGGGCTACGAGCAGTACTTC.

The V gene is TRBV28, the J gene TRBJ1-2; weak D call: TRBD1 (5 bases). The V end lost 1 base, the J end lost 4 bases, and 7 bases lay between the germline ends. This CDR3 is 13 amino acids long. Germline CDR1 and CDR2: MDHEN and SYDVKM. The CDR3 here is CASSLYRPYGYTF. The CDR3 nucleotides read TGTGCCAGCAGTTTATACAGGCCCTATGGCTACACCTTC.

The chain carries TRBV20-1 and TRBJ2-7; D not certain. This CDR3 spans 14 amino acids. Germline V CDR1 and CDR2: DFQATT, SNEGSKA (reference sequence). Trimming left V 0 bases short and J 2 bases short, with 11 bases between. Here the CDR3 DNA reads TGCAGTGCTAGAGATCCGGCCGGAACCTACGAGCAGTACTTC. This sequence encodes CSARDPAGTYEQYF.

The J gene is TRBJ2-3, the V gene TRBV28, with 9 nucleotides matching TRBD2. This CDR3 has 16 residues. With 3 bases clipped from V and 3 bases from J, the junction kept 7 bases outside the gene matches. The germline V gene encodes CDR1 MDHEN and CDR2 SYDVKM. CDR3 in amino acids: CASSLRASGKTDTQYF. DNA of the CDR3: TGTGCCAGCAGTTTGAGGGCTAGCGGGAAGACAGATACGCAGTATTTT.

This clonotype appeared a single time. The gene calls are TRBV2 and TRBJ2-7, with a possible D match to TRBD1 (5 bases). This CDR3 comprises 14 residues. The germline gives CDR1 SNHLY, CDR2 FYNNEI. The V gene lost 0 bases and the J gene lost 6 bases, with 12 bases spanning the gap. The DNA for the CDR3 is TGTGCCAGCAGTGAAGCCCCGGCCAGGGTCGAGCAGTACTTC. Translation: CASSEAPARVEQYF. Looking up the rest from reference TRBV2 and TRBJ2-7 gives the full variable domain: EPEVTQTPSHQVTQMGQEVILRCVPISNHLYFYWYRQILGQKVEFLVSFYNNEISEKSEIFDDQFSVERPDGSNFTLKIRSTKLEDSAMYFCASSEAPARVEQYFGPGTRLTVT.